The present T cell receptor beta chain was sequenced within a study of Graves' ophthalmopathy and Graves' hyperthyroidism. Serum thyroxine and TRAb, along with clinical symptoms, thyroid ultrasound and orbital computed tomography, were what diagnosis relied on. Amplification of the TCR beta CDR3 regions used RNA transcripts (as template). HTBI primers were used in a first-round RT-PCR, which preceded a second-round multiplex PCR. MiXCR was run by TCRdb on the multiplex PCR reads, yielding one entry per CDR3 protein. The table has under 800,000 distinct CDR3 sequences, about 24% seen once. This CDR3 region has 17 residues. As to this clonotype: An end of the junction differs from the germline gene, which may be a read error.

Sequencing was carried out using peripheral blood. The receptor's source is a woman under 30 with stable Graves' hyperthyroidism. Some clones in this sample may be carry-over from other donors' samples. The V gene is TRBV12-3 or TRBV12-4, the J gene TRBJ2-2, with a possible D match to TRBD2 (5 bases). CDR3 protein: CASSLAHAGVLSGDLFF. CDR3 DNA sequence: TGTGCCAGCAGTTTAGCGCATGCGGGTGTCTTGTCCGGGGATCTGTTTTTT.